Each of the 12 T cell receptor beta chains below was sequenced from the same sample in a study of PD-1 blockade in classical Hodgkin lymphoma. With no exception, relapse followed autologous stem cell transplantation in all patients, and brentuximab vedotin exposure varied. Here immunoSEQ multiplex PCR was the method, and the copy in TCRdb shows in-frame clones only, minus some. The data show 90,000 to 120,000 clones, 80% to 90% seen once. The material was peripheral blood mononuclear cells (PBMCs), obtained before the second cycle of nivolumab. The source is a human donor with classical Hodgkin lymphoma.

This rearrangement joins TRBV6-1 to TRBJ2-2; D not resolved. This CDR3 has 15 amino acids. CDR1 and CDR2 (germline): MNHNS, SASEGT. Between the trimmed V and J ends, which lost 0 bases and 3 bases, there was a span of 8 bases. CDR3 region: CASSEAESHTGELFF. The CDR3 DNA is TGTGCCAGCAGTGAAGCTGAATCCCACACCGGGGAGCTGTTTTTT.

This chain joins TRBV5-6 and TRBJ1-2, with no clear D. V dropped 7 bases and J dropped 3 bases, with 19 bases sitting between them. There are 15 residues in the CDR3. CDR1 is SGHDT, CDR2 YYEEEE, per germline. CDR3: CASGHDGKRYYGYTF. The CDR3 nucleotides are TGTGCCAGCGGCCACGACGGAAAACGGTACTATGGCTACACCTTC.

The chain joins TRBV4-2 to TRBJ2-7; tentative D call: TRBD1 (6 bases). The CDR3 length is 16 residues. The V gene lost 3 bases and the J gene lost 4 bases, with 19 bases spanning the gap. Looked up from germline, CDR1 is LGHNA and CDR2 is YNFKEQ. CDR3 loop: CASSHTETGGGYEQYF. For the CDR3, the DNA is TGTGCCAGCAGCCACACCGAGACAGGAGGAGGTTACGAGCAGTACTTC.

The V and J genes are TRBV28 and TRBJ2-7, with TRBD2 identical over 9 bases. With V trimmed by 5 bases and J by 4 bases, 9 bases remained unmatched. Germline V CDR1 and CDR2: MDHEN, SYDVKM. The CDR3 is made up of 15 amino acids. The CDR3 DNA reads TGTGCCAGCAGTAGCCCGGGACTAGCTGTATACGAGCAGTACTTC. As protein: CASSSPGLAVYEQYF.

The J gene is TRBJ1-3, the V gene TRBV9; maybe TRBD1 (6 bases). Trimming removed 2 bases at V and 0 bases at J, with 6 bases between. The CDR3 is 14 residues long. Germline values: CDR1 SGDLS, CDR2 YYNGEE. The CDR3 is CASSVDSSGNTIYF. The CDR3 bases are TGTGCCAGCAGCGTGGACAGCTCTGGAAACACCATATATTTT. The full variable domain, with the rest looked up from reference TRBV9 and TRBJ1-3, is DSGVTQTPKHLITATGQRVTLRCSPRSGDLSVYWYQQSLDQGLQFLIQYYNGEERAKGNILERFSAQQFPDLHSELNLSSLELGDSALYFCASSVDSSGNTIYFGEGSWLTVV.

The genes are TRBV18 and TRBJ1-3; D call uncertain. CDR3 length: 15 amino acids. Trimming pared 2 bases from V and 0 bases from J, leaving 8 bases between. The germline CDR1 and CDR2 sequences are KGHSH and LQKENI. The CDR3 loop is CASSPNTYSGNTIYF. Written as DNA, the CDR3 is TGTGCCAGCTCACCAAACACCTACTCTGGAAACACCATATATTTT.

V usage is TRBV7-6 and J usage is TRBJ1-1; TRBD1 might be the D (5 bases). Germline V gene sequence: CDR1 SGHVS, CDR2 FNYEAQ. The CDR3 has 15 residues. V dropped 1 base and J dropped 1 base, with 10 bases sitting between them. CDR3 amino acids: CASSLVDSPNTEAFF. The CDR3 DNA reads TGTGCCAGCAGCTTAGTCGACAGCCCGAACACTGAAGCTTTCTTT.

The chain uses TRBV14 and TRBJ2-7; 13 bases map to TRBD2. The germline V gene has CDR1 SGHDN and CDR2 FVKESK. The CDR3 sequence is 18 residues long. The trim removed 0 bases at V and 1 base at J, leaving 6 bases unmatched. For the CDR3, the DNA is TGTGCCAGCAGCCAAGATGGAACTAGCGGGAGGGGGTCCTACGAGCAGTACTTC. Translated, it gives CASSQDGTSGRGSYEQYF. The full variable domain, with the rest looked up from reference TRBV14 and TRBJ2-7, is EAGVTQFPSHSVIEKGQTVTLRCDPISGHDNLYWYRRVMGKEIKFLLHFVKESKQDESGMPNNRFLAERTGGTYSTLKVQPAELEDSGVYFCASSQDGTSGRGSYEQYFGPGTRLTVT.

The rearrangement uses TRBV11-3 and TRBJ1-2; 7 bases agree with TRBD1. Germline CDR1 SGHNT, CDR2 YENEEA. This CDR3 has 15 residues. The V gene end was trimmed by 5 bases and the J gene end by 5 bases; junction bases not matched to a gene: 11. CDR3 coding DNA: TGTGCCAGCAGCCTGATGGTGACAGGGTTTTATGGCTACACCTTC. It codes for CASSLMVTGFYGYTF.

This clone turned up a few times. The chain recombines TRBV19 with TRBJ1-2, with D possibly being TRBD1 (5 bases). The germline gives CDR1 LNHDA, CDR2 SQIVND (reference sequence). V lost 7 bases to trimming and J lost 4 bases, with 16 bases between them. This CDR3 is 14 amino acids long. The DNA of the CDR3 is TGTGCCAGTATTCCGGACATTACCAGCTATGGCTACACCTTC. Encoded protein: CASIPDITSYGYTF.

The CDR3 here is CASSVDLSERGNYGYTF. The CDR3 DNA sequence: TGTGCCAGCAGCGTAGACCTTTCTGAGCGGGGAAACTATGGCTACACCTTC. The rearrangement links TRBV9 to TRBJ1-2; D unclear. V was pared by 0 bases and J by 2 bases, with 17 bases between. The germline gives CDR1 SGDLS, CDR2 YYNGEE. The CDR3 runs to 17 residues.

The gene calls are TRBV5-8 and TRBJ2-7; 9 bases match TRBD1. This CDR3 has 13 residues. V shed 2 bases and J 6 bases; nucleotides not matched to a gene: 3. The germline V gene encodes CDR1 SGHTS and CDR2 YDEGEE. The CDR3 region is CASSLGQGLEQYF. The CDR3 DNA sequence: TGTGCCAGCAGCTTAGGACAGGGGCTCGAGCAGTACTTC.